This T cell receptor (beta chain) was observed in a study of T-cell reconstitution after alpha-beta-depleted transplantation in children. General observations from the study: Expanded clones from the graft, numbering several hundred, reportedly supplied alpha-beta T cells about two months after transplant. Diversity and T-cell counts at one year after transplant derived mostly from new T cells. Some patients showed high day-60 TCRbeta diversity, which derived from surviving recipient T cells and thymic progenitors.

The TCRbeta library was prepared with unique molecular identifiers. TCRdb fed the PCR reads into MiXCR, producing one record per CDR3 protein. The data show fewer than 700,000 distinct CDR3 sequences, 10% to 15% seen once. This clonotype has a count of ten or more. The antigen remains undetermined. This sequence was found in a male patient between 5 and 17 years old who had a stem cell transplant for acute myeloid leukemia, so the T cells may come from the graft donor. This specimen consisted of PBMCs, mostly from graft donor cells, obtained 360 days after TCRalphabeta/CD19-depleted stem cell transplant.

The DNA of the CDR3 is TGTGCCAGCACCCCTTTTCGCCAAGGCCCCTACGAGCAGTACTTC. Amino acid sequence: CASTPFRQGPYEQYF. V usage is TRBV28 and J usage is TRBJ2-7, with unresolved D. Germline V gives CDR1 MDHEN, CDR2 SYDVKM. CDR3 length: 15 residues. The V gene lost 7 bases and the J gene lost 2 bases, with 18 bases spanning the gap. Using reference TRBV28 and TRBJ2-7 for the parts outside the CDR3, the full variable domain is DVKVTQSSRYLVKRTGEKVFLECVQDMDHENMFWYRQDPGLGLRLIYFSYDVKMKEKGDIPEGYSVSREKKERFSLILESASTNQTSMYLCASTPFRQGPYEQYFGPGTRLTVT.